This note documents a single T cell receptor (beta chain) sequence. Its antigen is not identified. Other DNA sequences in the same sample also yield this CDR3. The sample originates from a study of shared clonotypes between healthy human individuals. Study observations and caveats: Roughly 5.3% of naive CD4 clonotypes were common to a few donors. Incomplete sequencing of sorted subsets was indicated by rarefaction despite large depth. Few donors limited the genetic and exposure-history diversity represented.

All the donors were Caucasian adults who lived in Nashville, Tennessee. Some clones are missing from TCRdb's copy, which holds only in-frame ones; the method was immunoSEQ multiplex PCR. Of fewer than 1.8 million clones detected, less than 99% appear once; the ten largest clones hold roughly 0.36%. The TCR was taken from a man younger than 40 in good health. Specimen: naive CD4+ T cells sorted from blood. As for subset: CD45RA+ positively selected.

This chain's CDR3 is CASSIVASSYNEQFF. In DNA form, the CDR3 reads TGTGCCAGTAGTATAGTAGCGAGCTCCTACAATGAGCAGTTCTTC. The chain is built from TRBV19 and TRBJ2-1, with a tentative D call TRBD2 (5 bases). The CDR3 totals 15 residues. V was shortened by 1 base and J by 0 bases, with 7 bases between the two germline ends. Germline loops: CDR1 LNHDA, CDR2 SQIVND (reference sequence).